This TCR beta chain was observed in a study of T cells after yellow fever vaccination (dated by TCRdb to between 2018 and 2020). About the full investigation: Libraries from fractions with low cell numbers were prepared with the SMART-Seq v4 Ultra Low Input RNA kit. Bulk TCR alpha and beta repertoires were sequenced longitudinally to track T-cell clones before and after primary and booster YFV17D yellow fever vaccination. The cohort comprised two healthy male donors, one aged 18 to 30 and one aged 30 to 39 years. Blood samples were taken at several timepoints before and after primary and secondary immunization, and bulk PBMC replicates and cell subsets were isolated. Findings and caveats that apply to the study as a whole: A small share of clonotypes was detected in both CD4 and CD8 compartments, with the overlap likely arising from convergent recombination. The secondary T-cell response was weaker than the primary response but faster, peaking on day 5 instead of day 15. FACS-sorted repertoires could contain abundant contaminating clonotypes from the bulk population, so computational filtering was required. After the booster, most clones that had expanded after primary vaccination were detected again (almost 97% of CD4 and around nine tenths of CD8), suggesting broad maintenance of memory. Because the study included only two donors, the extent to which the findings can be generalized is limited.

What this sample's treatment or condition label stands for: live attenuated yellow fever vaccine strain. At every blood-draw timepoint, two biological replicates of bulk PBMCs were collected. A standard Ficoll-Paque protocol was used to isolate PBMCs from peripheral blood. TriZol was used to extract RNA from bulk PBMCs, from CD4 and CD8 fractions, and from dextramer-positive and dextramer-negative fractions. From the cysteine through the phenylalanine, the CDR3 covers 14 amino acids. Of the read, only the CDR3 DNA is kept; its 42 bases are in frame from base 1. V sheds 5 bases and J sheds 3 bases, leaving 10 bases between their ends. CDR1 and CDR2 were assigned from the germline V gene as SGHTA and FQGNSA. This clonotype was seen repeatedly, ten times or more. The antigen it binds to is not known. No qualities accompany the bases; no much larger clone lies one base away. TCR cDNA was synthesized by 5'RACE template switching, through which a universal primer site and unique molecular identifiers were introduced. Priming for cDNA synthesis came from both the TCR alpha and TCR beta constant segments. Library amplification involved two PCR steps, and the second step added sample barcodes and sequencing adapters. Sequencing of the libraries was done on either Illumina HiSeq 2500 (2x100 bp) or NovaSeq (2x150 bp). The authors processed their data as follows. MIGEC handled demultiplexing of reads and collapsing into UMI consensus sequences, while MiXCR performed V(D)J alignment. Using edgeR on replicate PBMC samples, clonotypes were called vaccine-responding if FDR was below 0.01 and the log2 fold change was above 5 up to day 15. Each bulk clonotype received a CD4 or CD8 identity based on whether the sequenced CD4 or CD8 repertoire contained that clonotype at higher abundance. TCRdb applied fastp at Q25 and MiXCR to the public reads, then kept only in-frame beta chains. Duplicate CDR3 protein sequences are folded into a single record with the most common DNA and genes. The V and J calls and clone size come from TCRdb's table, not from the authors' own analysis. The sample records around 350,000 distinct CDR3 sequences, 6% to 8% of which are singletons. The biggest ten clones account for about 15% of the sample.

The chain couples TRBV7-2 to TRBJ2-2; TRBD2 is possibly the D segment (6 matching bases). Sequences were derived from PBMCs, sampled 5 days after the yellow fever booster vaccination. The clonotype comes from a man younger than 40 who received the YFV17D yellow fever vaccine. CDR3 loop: CASSRSGYTGELFF. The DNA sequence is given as TGTGCCAGCAGCCGAAGCGGGTACACCGGGGAGCTGTTTTTT.